A selection of T cell receptor beta chains follows, all from one sample in a study of blood T cell repertoires in COVID-19. Repertoires were generated with immunoSEQ multiplex PCR, while TCRdb's copy carries only in-frame clones and drops some. The profile covers roughly 430,000 clones, with about 88% appearing a single time and less than 1.5% taken by the ten largest. Sequenced input: PBMCs or T cells enriched from blood (not recorded which). These receptors came from a woman younger than 30 who had been exposed to COVID-19. Each CDR3 is given with its conserved first and last residue. D genes are given only for firm matches. Size values are once, few and many counts, or a class for expanded clones, and some rows have none.

clone_size,j_call,v_call,d_call,cdr3_nt,cdr3_aa
.,TRBJ1-1,TRBV6-5,.,TGTGCCAGCAGGGTCTATGAAGCTTTCTTT,CASRVYEAFF
.,TRBJ2-1,TRBV19,.,TGTGCCAGTTACAGGGATTCCAGCTCCTACAATGAGCAGTTCTTC,CASYRDSSSYNEQFF
.,TRBJ1-5,TRBV7-8,TRBD1,TGTGCCAGCAGGAGGCAGGGGGAAAATCAGCCCCAGCATTTT,CASRRQGENQPQHF
.,TRBJ2-1,TRBV5-1,.,TGCGCCAGCAGCTTGATCGTTGGCCTAGCGATCAATGAGCAGTTCTTC,CASSLIVGLAINEQFF
.,TRBJ2-1,TRBV18,.,TGTGCCAGCTCACCACTAGCTTCCTACAATGAGCAGTTCTTC,CASSPLASYNEQFF
.,TRBJ2-3,TRBV13,TRBD2,TGTGCCAGCAGCACCGCTGGGGCTAGCGGGGGGTGGGGAACAGATACGCAGTATTTT,CASSTAGASGGWGTDTQYF
.,TRBJ2-2,TRBV6-5,.,TGTGCCAGCAGCTCACTTGGGGCTACCGGCGGGGAGCTGTTTTTT,CASSSLGATGGELFF
.,TRBJ2-5,TRBV6-5,.,TGTGCCAGCACGAGAGGATATCAGGAGACCCAGTACTTC,CASTRGYQETQYF
.,TRBJ2-5,TRBV30,TRBD1,TGTGCCTGGAGTGTAGGGCAGGGGGCGTACTTAGAGACCCAGTACTTC,CAWSVGQGAYLETQYF
once,TRBJ2-7,TRBV6-5,TRBD1,TGTGCCAGCAGCCTGGACAGGGCCCAGCAGTACTTC,CASSLDRAQQYF
.,TRBJ2-1,TRBV9,TRBD1,TGTGCCAGCAGCGTAGCTACGGGGACAGGGTCGCAAATGTCGCAGTTCTTC,CASSVATGTGSQMSQFF
.,TRBJ2-1,TRBV4-1,.,TGCGCCAGCAGGTACGGGGGGCCCAACTACAATGAGCAGTTCTTC,CASRYGGPNYNEQFF
.,TRBJ1-1,TRBV5-1,TRBD1,TGCGCCAGCAGCTTGGGGACAGGAGTCATGAACACTGAAGCTTTCTTT,CASSLGTGVMNTEAFF
.,TRBJ2-7,TRBV27,TRBD1,TGTGCCAGCAGCGGACAGGGGGCGGGGAGCTACGAGCAGTACTTC,CASSGQGAGSYEQYF
once,TRBJ1-4,TRBV6-2/TRBV6-3,.,TGTGCCAGCAGTTACTCGATAGATGGTTTTGCAACTAATGAAAAACTGTTTTTT,CASSYSIDGFATNEKLFF
once,TRBJ2-7,TRBV4-3,.,TGCGCCAGCAGCCAGATCCCAGGACAGATTTCCTACGAGCAGTACTTC,CASSQIPGQISYEQYF
.,TRBJ2-1,TRBV27,.,TGTGCCAGTAAGGCTAGCTCCTACAATGAGCAGTTCTTC,CASKASSYNEQFF
.,TRBJ2-7,TRBV6-5,.,TGTGCCAGCAGCCCACATATGAAGTACGAGCAGTACTTC,CASSPHMKYEQYF
.,TRBJ1-5,TRBV4-3,TRBD1,TGCGCCAGCAGCCAAGGGACAGGGCGAGGGCAGCCCCAGCATTTT,CASSQGTGRGQPQHF
.,TRBJ2-7,TRBV18,TRBD2,TGTGCCAGCTCACCCGAGGCTAGCGGGAGTTACGAGCAGTACTTC,CASSPEASGSYEQYF
.,TRBJ2-3,TRBV9,TRBD1,TGTGCCAGCAGCGCCCCGGGACAGGGAAGCACAGATACGCAGTATTTT,CASSAPGQGSTDTQYF
.,TRBJ2-2,TRBV4-1,TRBD1,TGCGCCAGCCAGGGGGCCGGGGAGCTGTTTTTT,CASQGAGELFF
.,TRBJ2-7,TRBV19,.,TGTGCCAGTAGTGCAGGGTTTGACGAGCAGTACTTC,CASSAGFDEQYF
.,TRBJ1-5,TRBV19,.,TGTGCCAGTAGTATTGTCGGGACACCTTATCAGCCCCAGCATTTT,CASSIVGTPYQPQHF
.,TRBJ2-3,TRBV7-8,TRBD2,TGTGCCAGCAGCTTCGACCCCCGGCGGGGGAGGGCCGTAGATACGCAGTATTTT,CASSFDPRRGRAVDTQYF
.,TRBJ2-5,TRBV5-1,.,TGCGCCAGCAGCATGGGGTCTAGCCAAGAGACCCAGTACTTC,CASSMGSSQETQYF
.,TRBJ2-2,TRBV4-3,TRBD2,TGCGCCAGCAGCCAAGATAGCGGGCGCATACTAAACACCGGGGAGCTGTTTTTT,CASSQDSGRILNTGELFF
few,TRBJ2-7,TRBV5-1,.,TGCGCCAGCAGCTTGGGTGATTTGGGGACACACGAGCAGTACTTC,CASSLGDLGTHEQYF